These T cell receptor beta chains were read from a single sample in a study of T cell responses to AZD1222 COVID-19 vaccine. The protocol was immunoSEQ multiplex PCR, while the TCRdb copy is restricted to in-frame clones and leaves out a portion. The sample carries 68,000 or so clones, 60% to 85% recorded once. The starting material was peripheral blood, obtained on day 0 of AZD1222 vaccination. These receptors were taken from an adult in good health. Both conserved end residues are trimmed from each CDR3. Fields, in order: V gene, CDR3 length, J gene, CDR3 protein.

TRBV6-5	13	TRBJ1-4	ASSPQGATNEKLF
TRBV4-3	12	TRBJ1-1	ASSQGGWDTEAF
TRBV10-1	14	TRBJ2-7	ASTPGQGSFWDEQY
TRBV4-1	14	TRBJ2-2	ASSQGLSGVNGELF
TRBV5-1	14	TRBJ1-3	ASSLGDRVSGNTIY
TRBV2	13	TRBJ1-1	ASSYYGTTNTEAF
TRBV18	13	TRBJ1-4	ASSPLGHPDEKLF
TRBV7-9	13	TRBJ2-3	ASSLAAGGSDTQY
TRBV11-1	12	TRBJ2-3	ASSFPGGRDTQY
TRBV19	13	TRBJ1-1	ASSIGTRGPTEAF
TRBV7-9	14	TRBJ2-3	ASSVRLLAGLDTQY
TRBV5-8	12	TRBJ2-1	ASSQRRGHNEQF
TRBV28	13	TRBJ1-6	ASSPVDRDDSPLH
TRBV7-2	12	TRBJ1-3	ASSPGVSGNTIY
TRBV30	11	TRBJ2-7	AWTTYRQVKQY
TRBV4-3	17	TRBJ1-5	ASSQAAGQGLYSNQPQH